This T cell receptor beta chain emerged from a study of shared T cell receptors in the human thymus. Data came from immunoSEQ multiplex PCR; TCRdb stores just in-frame clones and leaves some out. The sample carries 700,000 or so clones, around 85% recorded once. The sample was also linked to a second study, of human thymus T cells. That source notes: Usage of V and J genes appeared biased in thymic and blood repertoires. Among unrelated individuals, related research reported thymic repertoires that overlapped highly.

The receptor comes from a girl under three years old with a congenital heart defect. Sequenced: thymocytes.

CDR3 DNA sequence: TGTGCCAGCAGAGACGACAGAGAGCAGTTCTTC. Translating it yields CASRDDREQFF. The rearrangement links TRBV6-4 to TRBJ2-1, with D possibly matching TRBD1 (5 bases). The V end lost 6 bases, the J end lost 10 bases, and 10 bases lay between the germline ends. The CDR3 totals 11 residues. Germline V gene lookup returns CDR1 MRHNA and CDR2 SNTAGT.